Following are 2 T cell receptor beta chains from one sample sequenced in a study of blood T cell repertoires in COVID-19. Here immunoSEQ multiplex PCR was the method, and the copy in TCRdb shows in-frame clones only, minus some. The sample yields some 200,000 clones, about 70% seen once. The material sequenced was peripheral blood. The receptors were sampled from a woman in her 50s with active or convalescent COVID-19.

The CDR3 DNA sequence: TGTGCCAGCAGCCCAGACTCGAACACTGAAGCTTTCTTT. This sequence encodes CASSPDSNTEAFF. The chain employs TRBV5-4 and TRBJ1-1; the D is unclear. The germline CDR1 and CDR2 sequences are SGHNT and YYREEE (reference sequence). Trimming removed 4 bases at V and 1 base at J, with 8 bases between. This CDR3 region has 13 residues.

The chain links TRBV7-2 to TRBJ1-1; D unresolved. The V gene's germline CDR1 is SGHTA and CDR2 FQGNSA. V was clipped by 2 bases and J by 1 base, with 8 bases between them. CDR3 length equals 14 residues. The CDR3 spells CASSLSVPNTEAFF. The CDR3 DNA reads as TGTGCCAGCAGCTTATCAGTACCGAACACTGAAGCTTTCTTT.